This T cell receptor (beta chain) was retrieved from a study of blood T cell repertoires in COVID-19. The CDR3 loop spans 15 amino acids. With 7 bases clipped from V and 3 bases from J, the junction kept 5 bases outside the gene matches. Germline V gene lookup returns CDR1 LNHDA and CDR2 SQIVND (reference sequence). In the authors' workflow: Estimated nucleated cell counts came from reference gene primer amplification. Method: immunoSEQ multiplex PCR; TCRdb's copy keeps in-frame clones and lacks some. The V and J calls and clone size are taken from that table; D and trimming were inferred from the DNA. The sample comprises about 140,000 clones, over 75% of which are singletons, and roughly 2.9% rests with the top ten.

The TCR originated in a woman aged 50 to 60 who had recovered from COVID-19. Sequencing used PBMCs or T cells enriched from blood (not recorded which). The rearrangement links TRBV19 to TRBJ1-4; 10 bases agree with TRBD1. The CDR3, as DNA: TGTGCCAGTATCCCGGGACAGGGGTCTAATGAAAAACTGTTTTTT. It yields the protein CASIPGQGSNEKLFF. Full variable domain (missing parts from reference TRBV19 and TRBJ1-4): DGGITQSPKYLFRKEGQNVTLSCEQNLNHDAMYWYRQDPGQGLRLIYYSQIVNDFQKGDIAEGYSVSREKKESFPLTVTSAQKNPTAFYLCASIPGQGSNEKLFFGSGTQLSVL.